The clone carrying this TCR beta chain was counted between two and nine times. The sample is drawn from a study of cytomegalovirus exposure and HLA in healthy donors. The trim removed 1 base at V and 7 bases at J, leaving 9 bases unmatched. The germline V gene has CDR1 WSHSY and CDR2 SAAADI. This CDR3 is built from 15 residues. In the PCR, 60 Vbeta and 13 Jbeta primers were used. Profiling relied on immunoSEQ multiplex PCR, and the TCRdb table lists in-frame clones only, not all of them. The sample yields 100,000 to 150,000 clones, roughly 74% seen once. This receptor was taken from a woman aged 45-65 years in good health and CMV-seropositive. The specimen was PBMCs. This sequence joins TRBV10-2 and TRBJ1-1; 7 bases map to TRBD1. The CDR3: CASSELDRVVVEAFF. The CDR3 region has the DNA TGCGCCAGCAGTGAGTTAGACAGGGTAGTTGTTGAAGCTTTCTTT.